This TCR beta chain was recovered during a study of blood T cells in healthy people across ages. Study results and limitations: A strong correlation between TCR beta diversity and naive T cell percentage was seen.

To note about this clonotype: The antigen remains undetermined.

For the second PCR, which ran for roughly 6 to 11 cycles, a sample-barcoded 5' primer and a J-beta primer mix were used. TCRdb re-called the 5' RACE reads through MiXCR, storing one row per CDR3 protein. The sample carries some 1.7 million distinct CDR3 sequences, approximately 28% recorded once. This CDR3 has 12 residues. Germline lookup yields CDR1 SQVTM and CDR2 ANQGSEA. Trimming shortened V by 6 bases and J by 3 bases, and 11 bases separated the two germline ends. The clonotype was recovered from a woman aged 30 to 39 in good health. The sequencing sample was made of blood. The rearrangement uses TRBV29-1 and TRBJ1-1, with a tentative D call TRBD1 (6 bases). Here the CDR3 DNA reads TGCAGCGTCCAGGGGCGGCACACTGAAGCTTTCTTT. This codes for CSVQGRHTEAFF.